This TCR beta chain was captured by sequencing in a study of T cell clones after liver transplantation. Study-wide context: Third-party-reactive TCRbeta sequences from pre-transplant mixed lymphocyte reactions served as antigen-independent comparators. Study-level results: Donor-reactive sequences fell more than third party-reactive ones, suggesting partial deletion. A significant post-transplant drop in circulating graft-donor-reactive CD4 TCRbeta sequences occurred in most of the 8 subjects.

V trimming: 2 bases; J trimming: 1 base; junction bases outside the gene matches: 2. Germline CDR1 LNHDA, CDR2 SQIVND (reference sequence). The CDR3 is 15 residues long. Profiling relied on immunoSEQ multiplex PCR, and the TCRdb table lists in-frame clones only, not all of them. The sample includes about 120,000 clones, about nine tenths of them seen just once. Worth noting for this clone: Its matching antigen is unknown.

The sample consisted of CD4+ T cells from blood, taken 12 months after liver transplant. The rearrangement uses TRBV19 and TRBJ1-5; TRBD1 matches 7 bases. This TCR was recovered from a human patient who received a liver transplant. Some T cells may be graft donor cells. The CDR3 loop is CASSIQGESNQPQHF. The CDR3 region has the DNA TGTGCCAGTAGTATACAGGGGGAAAGCAATCAGCCCCAGCATTTT.